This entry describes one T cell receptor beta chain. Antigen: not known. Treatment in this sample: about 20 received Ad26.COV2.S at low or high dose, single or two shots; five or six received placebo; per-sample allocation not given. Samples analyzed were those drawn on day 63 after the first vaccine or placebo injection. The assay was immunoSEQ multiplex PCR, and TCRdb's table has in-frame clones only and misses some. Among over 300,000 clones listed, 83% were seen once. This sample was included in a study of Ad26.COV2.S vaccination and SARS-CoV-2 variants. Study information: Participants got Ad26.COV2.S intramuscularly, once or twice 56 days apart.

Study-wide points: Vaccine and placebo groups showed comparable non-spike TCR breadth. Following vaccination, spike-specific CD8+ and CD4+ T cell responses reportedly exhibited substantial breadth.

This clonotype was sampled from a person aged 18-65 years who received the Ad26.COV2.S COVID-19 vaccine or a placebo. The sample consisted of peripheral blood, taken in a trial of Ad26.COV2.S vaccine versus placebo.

The CDR3 DNA reads as TGTGCCAGCTTTCGCCCCGGGCGCGCACACAATGAGCAGTTCTTC. Encoded protein: CASFRPGRAHNEQFF. The chain links TRBV11-2 to TRBJ2-1, with unresolved D. CDR1 is SGHAT, CDR2 FQNNGV, per germline. Trimming took off 8 bases at V and 5 bases at J, with 19 bases between the two ends. The CDR3 spans 15 residues.